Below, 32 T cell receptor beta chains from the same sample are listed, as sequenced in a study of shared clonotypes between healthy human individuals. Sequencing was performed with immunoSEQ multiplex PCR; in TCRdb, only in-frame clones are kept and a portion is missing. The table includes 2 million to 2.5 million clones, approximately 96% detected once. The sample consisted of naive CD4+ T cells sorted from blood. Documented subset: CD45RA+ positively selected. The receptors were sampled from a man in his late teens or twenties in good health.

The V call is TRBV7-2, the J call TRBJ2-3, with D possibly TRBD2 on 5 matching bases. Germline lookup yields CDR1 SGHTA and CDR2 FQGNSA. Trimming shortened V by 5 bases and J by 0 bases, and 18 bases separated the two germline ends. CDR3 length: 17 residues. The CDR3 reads CASSKRAGGSSTDTQYF. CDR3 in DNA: TGTGCCAGCAGCAAGAGGGCCGGCGGTTCTAGCACAGATACGCAGTATTTT.

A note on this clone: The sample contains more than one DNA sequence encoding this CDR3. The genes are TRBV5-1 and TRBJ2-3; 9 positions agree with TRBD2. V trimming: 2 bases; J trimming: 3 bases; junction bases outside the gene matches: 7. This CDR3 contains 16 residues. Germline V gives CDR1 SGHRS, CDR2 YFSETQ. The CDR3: CASSLAGGPGTDTQYF. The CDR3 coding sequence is TGCGCCAGCAGCTTAGCGGGAGGCCCGGGGACAGATACGCAGTATTTT.

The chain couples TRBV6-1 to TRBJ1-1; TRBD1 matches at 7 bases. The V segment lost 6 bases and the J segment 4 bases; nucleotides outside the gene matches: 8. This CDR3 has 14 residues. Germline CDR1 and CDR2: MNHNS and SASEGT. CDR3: CASSVQGKGTEAFF. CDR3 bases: TGTGCCAGCAGCGTACAGGGGAAAGGCACTGAAGCTTTCTTT.

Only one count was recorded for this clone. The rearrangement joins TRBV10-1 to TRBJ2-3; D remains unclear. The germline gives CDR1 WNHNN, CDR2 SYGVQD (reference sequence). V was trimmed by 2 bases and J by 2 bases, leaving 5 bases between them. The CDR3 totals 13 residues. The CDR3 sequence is CASSERFTDTQYF. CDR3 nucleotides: TGCGCCAGCAGTGAGCGTTTCACAGATACGCAGTATTTT.

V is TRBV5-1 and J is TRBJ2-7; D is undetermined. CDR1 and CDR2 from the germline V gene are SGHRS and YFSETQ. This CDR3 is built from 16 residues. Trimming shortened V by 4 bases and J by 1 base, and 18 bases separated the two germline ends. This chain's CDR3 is CASSVGFTPGSYEQYF. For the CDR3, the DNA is TGCGCCAGCAGCGTCGGATTTACGCCCGGATCCTACGAGCAGTACTTC.

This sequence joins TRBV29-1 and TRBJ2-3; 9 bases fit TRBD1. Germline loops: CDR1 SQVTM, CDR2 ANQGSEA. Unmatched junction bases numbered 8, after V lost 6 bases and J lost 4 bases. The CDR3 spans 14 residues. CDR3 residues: CSVKDRGIADTQYF. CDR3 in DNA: TGCAGCGTGAAGGACAGGGGAATAGCAGATACGCAGTATTTT.

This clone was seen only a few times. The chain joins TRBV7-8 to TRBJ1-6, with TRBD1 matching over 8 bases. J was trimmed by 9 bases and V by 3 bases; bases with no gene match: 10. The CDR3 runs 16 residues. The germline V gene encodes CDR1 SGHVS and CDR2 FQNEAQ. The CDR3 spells CASSFPFDRGVSPLHF. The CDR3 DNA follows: TGTGCCAGCAGCTTCCCCTTTGACAGGGGAGTTTCACCCCTCCACTTT.

CDR3 residues: CASSKDGELTFF. The CDR3 DNA is TGTGCCAGCAGCAAAGACGGGGAGTTGACTTTCTTT. The chain links TRBV7-3 to TRBJ1-1; D unresolved. This CDR3 comprises 12 residues. The V end lost 5 bases, the J end lost 12 bases, and 16 bases lay between the germline ends. Looked up from germline, CDR1 is SGHTA and CDR2 is FQGTGA.

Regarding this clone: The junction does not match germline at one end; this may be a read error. CDR3 sequence (DNA): TGCTCCGGTGGCACCCTCAATGAGCAGTTCTTC. Its protein is CSGGTLNEQFF. The V and J genes are TRBV10-3 and TRBJ2-1; no firm D call. The germline V gene has CDR1 ENHRY and CDR2 SYGVKD. CDR3 length equals 11 residues.

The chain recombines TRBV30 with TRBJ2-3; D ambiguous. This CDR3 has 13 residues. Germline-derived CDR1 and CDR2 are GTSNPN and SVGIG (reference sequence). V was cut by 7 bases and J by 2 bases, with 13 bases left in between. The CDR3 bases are TGTGCCTTGCAAGCTACCCACACAGATACGCAGTATTTT. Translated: CALQATHTDTQYF.

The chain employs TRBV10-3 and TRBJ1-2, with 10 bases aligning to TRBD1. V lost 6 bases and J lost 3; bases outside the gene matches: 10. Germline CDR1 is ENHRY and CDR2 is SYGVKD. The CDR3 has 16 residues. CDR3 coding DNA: TGTGCCATCAGCCGGGACAGGGGTATCTTAGACTATGGCTACACCTTC. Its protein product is CAISRDRGILDYGYTF.

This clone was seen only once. CDR3 DNA sequence: TGTGCCAGCAGTTTCCGGGAGGTGAAAGAGACCCAGTACTTC. Translation: CASSFREVKETQYF. V is TRBV2 and J is TRBJ2-5; 7 nucleotides match TRBD2. The V and J ends lost 5 bases and 3 bases, in that order; junction bases with no gene match: 6. From germline, CDR1 is SNHLY and CDR2 FYNNEI. The CDR3 sequence is 14 residues long.

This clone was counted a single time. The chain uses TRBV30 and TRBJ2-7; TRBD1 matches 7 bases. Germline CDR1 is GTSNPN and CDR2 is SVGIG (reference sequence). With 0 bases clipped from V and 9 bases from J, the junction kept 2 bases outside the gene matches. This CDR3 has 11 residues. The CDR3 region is CAWSVTGPQYF. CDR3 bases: TGTGCCTGGAGTGTGACAGGGCCGCAGTACTTC.

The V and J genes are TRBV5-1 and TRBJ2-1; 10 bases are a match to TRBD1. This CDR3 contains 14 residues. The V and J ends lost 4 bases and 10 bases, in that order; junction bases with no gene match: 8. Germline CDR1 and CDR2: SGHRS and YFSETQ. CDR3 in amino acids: CASSTWTGGEEQFF. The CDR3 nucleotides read TGCGCCAGCAGCACCTGGACAGGGGGAGAGGAGCAGTTCTTC.

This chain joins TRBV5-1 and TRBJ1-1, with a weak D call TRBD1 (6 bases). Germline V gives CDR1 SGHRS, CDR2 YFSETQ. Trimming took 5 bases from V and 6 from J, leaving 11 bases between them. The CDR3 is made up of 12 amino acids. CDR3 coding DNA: TGCGCCAGCAGGGGCGGGGGCCCTGAAGCTTTCTTT. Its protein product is CASRGGGPEAFF.

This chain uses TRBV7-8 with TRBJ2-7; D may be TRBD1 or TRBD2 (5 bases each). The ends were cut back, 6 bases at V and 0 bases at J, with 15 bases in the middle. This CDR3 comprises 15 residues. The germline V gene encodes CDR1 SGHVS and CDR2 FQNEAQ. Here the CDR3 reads CASSPRDRNSYEQYF. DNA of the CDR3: TGTGCCAGCAGTCCCCGGGACCGAAACTCCTACGAGCAGTACTTC.

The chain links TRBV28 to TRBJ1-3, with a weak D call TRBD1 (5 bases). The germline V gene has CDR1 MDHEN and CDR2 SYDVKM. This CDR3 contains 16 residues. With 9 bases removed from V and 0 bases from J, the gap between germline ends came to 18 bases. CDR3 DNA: TGTGCCAGTCTAGAAGTAAGGGGCCCCTCTGGAAACACCATATATTTT. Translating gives CASLEVRGPSGNTIYF.

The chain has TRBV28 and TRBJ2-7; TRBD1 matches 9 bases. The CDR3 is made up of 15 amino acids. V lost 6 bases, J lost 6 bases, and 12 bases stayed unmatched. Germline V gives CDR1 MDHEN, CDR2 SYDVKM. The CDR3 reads CASSRDSGQGSEQYF. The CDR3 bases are TGTGCCAGCAGCCGTGATTCGGGACAGGGTAGCGAGCAGTACTTC.

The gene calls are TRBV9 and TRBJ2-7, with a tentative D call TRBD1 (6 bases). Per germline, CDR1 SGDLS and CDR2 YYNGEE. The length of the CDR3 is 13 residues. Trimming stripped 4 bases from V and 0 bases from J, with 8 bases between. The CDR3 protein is CASSPGASYEQYF. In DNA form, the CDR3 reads TGTGCCAGCAGCCCAGGGGCCTCCTACGAGCAGTACTTC.

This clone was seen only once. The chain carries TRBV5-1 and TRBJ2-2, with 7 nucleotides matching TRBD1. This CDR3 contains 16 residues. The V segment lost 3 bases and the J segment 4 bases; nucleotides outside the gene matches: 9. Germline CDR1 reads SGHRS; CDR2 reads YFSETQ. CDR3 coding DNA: TGCGCCAGCAGCTGGGGGCCGACAGGGTCCACCGGGGAGCTGTTTTTT. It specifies CASSWGPTGSTGELFF.

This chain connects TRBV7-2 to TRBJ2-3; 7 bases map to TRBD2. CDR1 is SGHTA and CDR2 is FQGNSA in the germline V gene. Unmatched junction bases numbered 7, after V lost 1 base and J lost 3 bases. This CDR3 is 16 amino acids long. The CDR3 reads CASSLGGGGRTDTQYF. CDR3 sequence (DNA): TGTGCCAGCAGCTTAGGGGGCGGGGGAAGGACAGATACGCAGTATTTT.

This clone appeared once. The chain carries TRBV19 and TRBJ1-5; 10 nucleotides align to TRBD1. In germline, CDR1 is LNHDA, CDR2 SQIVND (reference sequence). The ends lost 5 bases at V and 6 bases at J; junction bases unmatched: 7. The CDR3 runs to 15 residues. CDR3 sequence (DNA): TGTGCCAGTAGTGTCGACAGGGGGCGCGTTCAGCCCCAGCATTTT. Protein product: CASSVDRGRVQPQHF.

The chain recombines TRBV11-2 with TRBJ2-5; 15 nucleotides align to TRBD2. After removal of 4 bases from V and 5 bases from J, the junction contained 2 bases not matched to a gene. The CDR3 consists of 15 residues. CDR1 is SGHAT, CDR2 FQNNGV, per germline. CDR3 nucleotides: TGTGCCAGCAGCTCAGGACTAGCGGGAGGGGAGACCCAGTACTTC. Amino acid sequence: CASSSGLAGGETQYF.

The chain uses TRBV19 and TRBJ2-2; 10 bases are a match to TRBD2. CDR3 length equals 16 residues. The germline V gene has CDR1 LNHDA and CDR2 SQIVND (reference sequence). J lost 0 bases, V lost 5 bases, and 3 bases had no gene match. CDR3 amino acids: CASSGAGGPNTGELFF. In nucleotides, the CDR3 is TGTGCCAGTAGTGGAGCGGGGGGGCCGAACACCGGGGAGCTGTTTTTT.

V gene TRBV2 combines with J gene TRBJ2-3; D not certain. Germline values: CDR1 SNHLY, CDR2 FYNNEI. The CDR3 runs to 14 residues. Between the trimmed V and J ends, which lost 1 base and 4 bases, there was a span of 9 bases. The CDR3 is CASSEGSVADTQYF. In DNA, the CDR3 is TGTGCCAGCAGTGAAGGTTCGGTGGCAGATACGCAGTATTTT. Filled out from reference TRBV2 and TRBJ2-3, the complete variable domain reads EPEVTQTPSHQVTQMGQEVILRCVPISNHLYFYWYRQILGQKVEFLVSFYNNEISEKSEIFDDQFSVERPDGSNFTLKIRSTKLEDSAMYFCASSEGSVADTQYFGPGTRLTVL.

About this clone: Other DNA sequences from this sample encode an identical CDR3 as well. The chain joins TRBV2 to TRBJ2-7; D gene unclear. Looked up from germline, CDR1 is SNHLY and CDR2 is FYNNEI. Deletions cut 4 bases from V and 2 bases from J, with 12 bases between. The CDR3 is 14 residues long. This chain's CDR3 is CASSATPPTYEQYF. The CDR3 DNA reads TGTGCCAGCAGTGCGACACCCCCAACCTACGAGCAGTACTTC. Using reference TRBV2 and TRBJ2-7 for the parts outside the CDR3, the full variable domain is EPEVTQTPSHQVTQMGQEVILRCVPISNHLYFYWYRQILGQKVEFLVSFYNNEISEKSEIFDDQFSVERPDGSNFTLKIRSTKLEDSAMYFCASSATPPTYEQYFGPGTRLTVT.

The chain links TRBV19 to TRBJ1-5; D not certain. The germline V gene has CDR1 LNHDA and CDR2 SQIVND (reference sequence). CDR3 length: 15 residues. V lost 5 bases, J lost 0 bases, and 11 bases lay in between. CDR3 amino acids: CASSVDGSSNQPQHF. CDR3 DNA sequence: TGTGCCAGTAGTGTCGACGGGTCTAGCAATCAGCCCCAGCATTTT.

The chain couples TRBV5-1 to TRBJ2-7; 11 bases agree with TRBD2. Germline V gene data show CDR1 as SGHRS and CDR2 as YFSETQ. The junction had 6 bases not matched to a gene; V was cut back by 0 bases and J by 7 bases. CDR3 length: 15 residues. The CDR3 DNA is TGCGCCAGCAGCTTGGCCGGGACTAGCGGAGGGGAGCAGTACTTC. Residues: CASSLAGTSGGEQYF.

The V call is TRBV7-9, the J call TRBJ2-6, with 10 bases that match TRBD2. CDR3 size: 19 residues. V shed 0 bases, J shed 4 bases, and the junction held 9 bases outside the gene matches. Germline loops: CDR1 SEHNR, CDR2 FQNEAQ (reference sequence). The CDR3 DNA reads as TGTGCCAGCAGCTTAGCGAGGCTAGCGGGAGCCGCGGGGGCCAACGTCCTGACTTTC. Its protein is CASSLARLAGAAGANVLTF. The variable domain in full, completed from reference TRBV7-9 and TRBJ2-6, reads DTGVSQNPRHKITKRGQNVTFRCDPISEHNRLYWYRQTLGQGPEFLTYFQNEAQLEKSRLLSDRFSAERPKGSFSTLEIQRTEQGDSAMYLCASSLARLAGAAGANVLTFGAGSRLTVL.

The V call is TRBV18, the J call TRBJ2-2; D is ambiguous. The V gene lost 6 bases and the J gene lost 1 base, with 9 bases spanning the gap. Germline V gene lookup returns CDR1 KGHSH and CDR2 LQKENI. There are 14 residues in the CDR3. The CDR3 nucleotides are TGTGCCAGCTCCCCTAAGCGGAACACCGGGGAGCTGTTTTTT. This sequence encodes CASSPKRNTGELFF.

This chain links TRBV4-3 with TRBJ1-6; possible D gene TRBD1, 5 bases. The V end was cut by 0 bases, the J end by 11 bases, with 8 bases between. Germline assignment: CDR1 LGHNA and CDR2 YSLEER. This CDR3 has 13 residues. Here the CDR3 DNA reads TGCGCCAGCAGCCAAGAATCGGGGGCACCCCTCCACTTT. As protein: CASSQESGAPLHF.

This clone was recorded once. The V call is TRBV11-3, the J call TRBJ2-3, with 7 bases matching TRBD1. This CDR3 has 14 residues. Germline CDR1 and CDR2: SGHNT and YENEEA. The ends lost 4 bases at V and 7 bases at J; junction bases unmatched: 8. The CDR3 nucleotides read TGTGCCAGCAGCTCCGGACAGGATCCACATACGCAGTATTTT. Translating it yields CASSSGQDPHTQYF.